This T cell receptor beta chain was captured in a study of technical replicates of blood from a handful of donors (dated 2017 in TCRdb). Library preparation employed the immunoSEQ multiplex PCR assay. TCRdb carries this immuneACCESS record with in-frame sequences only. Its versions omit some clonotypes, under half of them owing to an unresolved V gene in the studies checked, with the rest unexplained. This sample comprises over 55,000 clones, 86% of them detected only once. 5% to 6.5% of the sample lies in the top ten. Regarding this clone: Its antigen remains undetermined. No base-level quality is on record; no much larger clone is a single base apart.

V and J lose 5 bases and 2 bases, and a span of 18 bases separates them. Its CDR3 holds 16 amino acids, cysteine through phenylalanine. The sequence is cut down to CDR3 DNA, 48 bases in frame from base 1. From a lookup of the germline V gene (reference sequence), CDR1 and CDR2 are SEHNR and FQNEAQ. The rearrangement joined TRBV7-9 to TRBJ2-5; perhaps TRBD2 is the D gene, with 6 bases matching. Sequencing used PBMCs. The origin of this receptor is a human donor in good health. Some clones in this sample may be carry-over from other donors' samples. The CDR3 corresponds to CASSTTLGLQQETQYF. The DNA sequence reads TGTGCCAGCAGCACCACTTTGGGACTCCAACAAGAGACCCAGTACTTC.